This T cell receptor beta chain was identified in a study of OX40 agonist ivuxolimab in advanced cancers. Germline V gene lookup returns CDR1 LNHDA and CDR2 SQIVND (reference sequence). V dropped 5 bases and J dropped 4; count of bases not matched to a gene: 5. This CDR3 region has 14 residues. This clone occurred a few times. The repertoire was sequenced with immunoSEQ multiplex PCR; TCRdb's copy has only in-frame clones and lacks some. The data hold about 36,000 clones, with just under 80% observed a single time. The sample was CD4+ or CD8+ T cells sorted from blood, taken in a trial of the OX40 agonist ivuxolimab. This chain links TRBV19 with TRBJ1-5; 7 bases map to TRBD1. This clonotype was sampled from an adult with an advanced solid tumor such as melanoma, head and neck, liver or kidney cancer. Written as DNA, the CDR3 is TGTGCCAGTAGTGGACAGGCTGATAATCAGCCCCAGCATTTT. Encoded protein: CASSGQADNQPQHF.